This TCR beta chain was sequenced during a study of blood T cell repertoires in COVID-19. Overall study: From T cells, B-cell-depleted T cells, or PBMCs came the material, which was cDNA or gDNA.

The CDR3 runs to 13 residues. Germline assignment: CDR1 SGHVS and CDR2 FQNEAQ. Trimming took 4 bases from V and 4 from J, leaving 10 bases between them. Original processing methods: By means of reference gene primer amplification, nucleated cell counts were estimated. Clones were sequenced by immunoSEQ multiplex PCR, and TCRdb holds only the in-frame ones, with some missing. The DNA was the basis for D and trimming; V, J and clone size are from that table. Of some 700,000 clones detected, approximately 90% appear once; the ten largest clones hold over 0.2%. The sequence derives from a woman in her late teens or twenties with acute or convalescent COVID-19. J is TRBJ1-2 and V is TRBV7-8; D unresolved. The sequenced sample consisted of peripheral blood. CDR3 residues: CASSSEGGYGYTF. The CDR3 DNA reads TGTGCCAGCAGCTCAGAGGGAGGCTATGGCTACACCTTC.